A single TCR beta chain is shown here with its context. The sample is drawn from a study of cytomegalovirus exposure and HLA in healthy donors. The CDR3 is made up of 14 amino acids. CDR1 is SGDLS, CDR2 YYNGEE, per germline. V dropped 3 bases and J dropped 6 bases, with 13 bases sitting between them. PCR amplification relied on 60 Vbeta primers (plus 13 Jbeta primers). Here immunoSEQ multiplex PCR was the method, and the copy in TCRdb shows in-frame clones only, minus some. The repertoire holds 75,000 to 100,000 clones, with roughly 80% as singletons. The chain uses TRBV9 and TRBJ1-5, with D tentatively TRBD1 (6 bases). The sequenced material came from PBMCs. This clonotype was obtained from a man aged 60 to 75 in good health and CMV-seropositive. The CDR3: CASSGQAVAQPQHF. The CDR3 DNA follows: TGTGCCAGCAGCGGACAGGCAGTGGCTCAGCCCCAGCATTTT.